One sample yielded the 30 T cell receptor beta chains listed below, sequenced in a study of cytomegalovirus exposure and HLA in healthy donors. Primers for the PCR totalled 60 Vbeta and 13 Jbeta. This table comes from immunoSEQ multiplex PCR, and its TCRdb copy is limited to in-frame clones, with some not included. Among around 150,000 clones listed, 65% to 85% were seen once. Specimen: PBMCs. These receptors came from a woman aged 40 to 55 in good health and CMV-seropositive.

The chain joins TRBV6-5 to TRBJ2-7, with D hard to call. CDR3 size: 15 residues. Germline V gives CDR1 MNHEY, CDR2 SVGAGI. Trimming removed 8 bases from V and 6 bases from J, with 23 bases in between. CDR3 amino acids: CASLYDVELPLEQYF. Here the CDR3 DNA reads TGTGCCAGCCTCTATGACGTAGAACTACCTCTCGAGCAGTACTTC.

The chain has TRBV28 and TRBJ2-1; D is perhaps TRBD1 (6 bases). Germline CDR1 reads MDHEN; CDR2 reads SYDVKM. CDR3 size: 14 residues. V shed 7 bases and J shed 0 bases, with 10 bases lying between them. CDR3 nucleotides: TGTGCCAGCATGAGGACAGTCTCCTACAATGAGCAGTTCTTC. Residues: CASMRTVSYNEQFF.

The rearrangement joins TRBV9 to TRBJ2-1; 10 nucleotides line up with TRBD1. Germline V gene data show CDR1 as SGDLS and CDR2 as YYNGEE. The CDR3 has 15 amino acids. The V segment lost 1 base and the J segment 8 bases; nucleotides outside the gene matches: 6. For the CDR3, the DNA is TGTGCCAGCAGCGTACTCCCCGGGACAGGGGATGAGCAGTTCTTC. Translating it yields CASSVLPGTGDEQFF.

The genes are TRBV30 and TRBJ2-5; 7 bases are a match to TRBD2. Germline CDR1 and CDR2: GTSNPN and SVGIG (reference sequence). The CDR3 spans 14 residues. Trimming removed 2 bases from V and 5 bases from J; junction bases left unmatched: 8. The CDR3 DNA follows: TGTGCCTGGAGTAAGGGCGGGAGTCGGGAGACCCAGTACTTC. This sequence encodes CAWSKGGSRETQYF.

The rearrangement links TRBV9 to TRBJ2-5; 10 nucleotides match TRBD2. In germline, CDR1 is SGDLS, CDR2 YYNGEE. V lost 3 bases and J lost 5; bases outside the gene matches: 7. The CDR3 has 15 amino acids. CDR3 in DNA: TGTGCCAGCAGCGCTAGCGGGAGCCCTAAGGAGACCCAGTACTTC. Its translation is CASSASGSPKETQYF.

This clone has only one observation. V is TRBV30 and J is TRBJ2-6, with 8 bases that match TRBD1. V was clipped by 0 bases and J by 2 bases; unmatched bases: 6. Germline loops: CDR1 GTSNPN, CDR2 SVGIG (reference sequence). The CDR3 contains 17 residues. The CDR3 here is CAWSVRTGGTGANVLTF. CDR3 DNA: TGTGCCTGGAGTGTACGAACAGGGGGAACTGGGGCCAACGTCCTGACTTTC.

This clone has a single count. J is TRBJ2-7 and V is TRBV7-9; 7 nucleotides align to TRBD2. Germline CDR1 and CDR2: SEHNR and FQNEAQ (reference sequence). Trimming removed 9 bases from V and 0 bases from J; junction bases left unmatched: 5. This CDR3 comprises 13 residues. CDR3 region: CASAGVSSYEQYF. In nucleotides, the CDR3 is TGTGCCAGTGCGGGGGTGTCCTCCTACGAGCAGTACTTC.

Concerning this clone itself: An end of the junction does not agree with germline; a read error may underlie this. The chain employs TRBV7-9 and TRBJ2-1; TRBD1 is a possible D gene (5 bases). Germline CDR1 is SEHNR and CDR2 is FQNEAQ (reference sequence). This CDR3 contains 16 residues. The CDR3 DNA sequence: TGTTCCAGCAGCCGCATTTCTGGCTCCAGGGACAATGAGCAGTTCTTC. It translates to CSSSRISGSRDNEQFF.

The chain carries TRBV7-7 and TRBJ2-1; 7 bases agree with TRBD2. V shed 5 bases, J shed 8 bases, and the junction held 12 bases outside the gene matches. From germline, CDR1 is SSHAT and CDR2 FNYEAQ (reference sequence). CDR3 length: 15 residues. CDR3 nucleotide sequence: TGTGCCAGCAGCCCTCGAGCGGGACCTGGGGATGAGCAGTTCTTC. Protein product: CASSPRAGPGDEQFF.

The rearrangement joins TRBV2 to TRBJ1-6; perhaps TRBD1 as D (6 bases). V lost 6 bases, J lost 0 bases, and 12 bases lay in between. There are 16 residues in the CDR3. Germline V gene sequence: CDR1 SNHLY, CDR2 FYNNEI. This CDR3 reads CASRRTVSSYNSPLHF. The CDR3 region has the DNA TGTGCCAGCAGGAGGACAGTCAGCTCCTATAATTCACCCCTCCACTTT. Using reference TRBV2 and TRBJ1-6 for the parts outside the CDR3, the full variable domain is EPEVTQTPSHQVTQMGQEVILRCVPISNHLYFYWYRQILGQKVEFLVSFYNNEISEKSEIFDDQFSVERPDGSNFTLKIRSTKLEDSAMYFCASRRTVSSYNSPLHFGNGTRLTVT.

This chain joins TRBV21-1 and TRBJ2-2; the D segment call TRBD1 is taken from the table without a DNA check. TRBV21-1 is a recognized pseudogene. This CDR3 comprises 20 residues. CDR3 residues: CASSSRVGDRHNINTGELFF. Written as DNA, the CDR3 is TGTGCCAGCAGTTCCCGAGTGGGGGACAGGCATAATATAAACACCGGGGAGCTGTTTTTT.

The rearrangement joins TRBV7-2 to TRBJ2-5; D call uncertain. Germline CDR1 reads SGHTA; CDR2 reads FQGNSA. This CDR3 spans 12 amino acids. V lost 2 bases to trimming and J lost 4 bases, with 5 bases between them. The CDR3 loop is CASSLSLETQYF. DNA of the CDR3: TGTGCCAGCAGCTTAAGCTTAGAGACCCAGTACTTC.

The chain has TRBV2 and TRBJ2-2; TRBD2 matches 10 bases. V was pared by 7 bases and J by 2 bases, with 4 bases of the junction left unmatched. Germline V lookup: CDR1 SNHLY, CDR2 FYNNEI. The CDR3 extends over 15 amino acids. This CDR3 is CASKASGSNTGELFF. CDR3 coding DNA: TGTGCCAGCAAAGCTAGCGGGAGTAACACCGGGGAGCTGTTTTTT.

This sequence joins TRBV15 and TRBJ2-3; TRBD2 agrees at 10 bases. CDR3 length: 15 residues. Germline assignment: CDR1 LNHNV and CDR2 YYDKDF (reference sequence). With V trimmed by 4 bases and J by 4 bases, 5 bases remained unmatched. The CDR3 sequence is CATSTGTSVPDTQYF. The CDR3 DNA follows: TGTGCCACCAGCACCGGGACTAGCGTCCCAGATACGCAGTATTTT.

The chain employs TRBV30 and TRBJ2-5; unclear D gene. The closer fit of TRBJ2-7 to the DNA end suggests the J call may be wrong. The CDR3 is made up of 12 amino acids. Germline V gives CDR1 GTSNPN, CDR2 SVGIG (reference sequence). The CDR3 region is CAWSAISYEQYF. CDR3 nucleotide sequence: TGTGCCTGGAGTGCCATCTCCTACGAGCAGTACTTC.

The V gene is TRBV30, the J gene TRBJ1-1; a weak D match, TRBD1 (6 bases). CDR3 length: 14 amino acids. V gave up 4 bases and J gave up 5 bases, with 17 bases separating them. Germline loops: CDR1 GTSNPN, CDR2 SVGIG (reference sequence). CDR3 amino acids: CAWKQPGVGTEAFF. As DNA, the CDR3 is TGTGCCTGGAAACAACCAGGGGTTGGGACTGAAGCTTTCTTT. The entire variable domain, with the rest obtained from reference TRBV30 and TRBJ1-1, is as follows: SQTIHQWPATLVQPVGSPLSLECTVEGTSNPNLYWYRQAAGRGLQLLFYSVGIGQISSEVPQNLSASRPQDRQFILSSKKLLLSDSGFYLCAWKQPGVGTEAFFGQGTRLTVV.

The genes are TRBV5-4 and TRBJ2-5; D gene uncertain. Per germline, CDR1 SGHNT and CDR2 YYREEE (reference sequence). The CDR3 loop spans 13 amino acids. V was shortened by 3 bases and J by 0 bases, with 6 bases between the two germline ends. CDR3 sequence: CASSSPNQETQYF. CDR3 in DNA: TGTGCCAGCAGCTCCCCTAACCAAGAGACCCAGTACTTC.

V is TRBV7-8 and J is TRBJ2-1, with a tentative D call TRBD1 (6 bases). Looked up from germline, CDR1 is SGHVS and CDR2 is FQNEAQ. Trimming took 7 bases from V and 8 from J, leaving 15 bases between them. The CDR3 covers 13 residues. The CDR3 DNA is TGTGCCAGCATGGACAGCTATACAGATGAGCAGTTCTTC. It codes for CASMDSYTDEQFF.

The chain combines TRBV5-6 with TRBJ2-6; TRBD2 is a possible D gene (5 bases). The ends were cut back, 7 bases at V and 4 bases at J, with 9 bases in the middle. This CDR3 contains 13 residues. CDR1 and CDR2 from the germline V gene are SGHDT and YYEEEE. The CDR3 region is CASGRAGANVLTF. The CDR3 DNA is TGTGCCAGCGGGAGAGCGGGGGCCAACGTCCTGACTTTC.

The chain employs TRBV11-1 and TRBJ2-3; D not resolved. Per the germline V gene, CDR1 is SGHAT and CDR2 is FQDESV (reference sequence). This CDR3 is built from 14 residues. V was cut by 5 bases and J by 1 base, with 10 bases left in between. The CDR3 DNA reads TGTGCCAGCAGCCCTGTCTACCGCACAGATACGCAGTATTTT. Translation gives CASSPVYRTDTQYF.

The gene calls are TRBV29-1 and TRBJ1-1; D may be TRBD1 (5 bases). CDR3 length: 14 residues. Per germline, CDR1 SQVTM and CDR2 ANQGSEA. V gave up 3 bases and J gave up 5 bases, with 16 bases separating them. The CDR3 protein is CSVDYGTGGTEAFF. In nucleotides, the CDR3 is TGCAGCGTTGATTATGGGACGGGGGGGACTGAAGCTTTCTTT.

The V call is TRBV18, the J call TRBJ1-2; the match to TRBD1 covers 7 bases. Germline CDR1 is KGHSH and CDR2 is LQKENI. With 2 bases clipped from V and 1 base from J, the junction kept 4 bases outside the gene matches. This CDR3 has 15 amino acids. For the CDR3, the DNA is TGTGCCAGCTCACCAAAAACAGGGGATAACTATGGCTACACCTTC. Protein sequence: CASSPKTGDNYGYTF.

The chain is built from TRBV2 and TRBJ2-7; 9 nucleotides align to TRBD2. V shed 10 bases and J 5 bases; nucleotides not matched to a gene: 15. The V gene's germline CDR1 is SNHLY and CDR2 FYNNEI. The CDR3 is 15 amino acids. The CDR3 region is CAISISGTSQHEQYF. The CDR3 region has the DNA TGTGCCATCTCTATATCCGGGACTAGCCAACACGAGCAGTACTTC.

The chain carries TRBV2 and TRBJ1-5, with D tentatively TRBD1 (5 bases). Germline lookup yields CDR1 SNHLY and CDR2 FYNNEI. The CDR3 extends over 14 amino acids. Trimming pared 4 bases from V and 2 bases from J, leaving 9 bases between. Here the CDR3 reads CASSGGGGNQPQHF. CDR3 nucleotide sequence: TGTGCCAGCAGTGGGGGGGGTGGCAATCAGCCCCAGCATTTT.

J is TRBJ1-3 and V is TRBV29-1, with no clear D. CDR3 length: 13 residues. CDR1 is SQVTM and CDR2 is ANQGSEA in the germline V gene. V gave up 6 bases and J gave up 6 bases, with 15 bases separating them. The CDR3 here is CSVTRRTENTIYF. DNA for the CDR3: TGCAGCGTAACTAGACGGACGGAAAACACCATATATTTT.

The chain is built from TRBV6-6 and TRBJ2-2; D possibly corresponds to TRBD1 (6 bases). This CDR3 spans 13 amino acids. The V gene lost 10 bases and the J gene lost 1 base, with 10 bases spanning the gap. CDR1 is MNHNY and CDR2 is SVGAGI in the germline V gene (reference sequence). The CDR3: CATKQGNTGELFF. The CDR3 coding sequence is TGTGCCACCAAACAGGGGAACACCGGGGAGCTGTTTTTT.

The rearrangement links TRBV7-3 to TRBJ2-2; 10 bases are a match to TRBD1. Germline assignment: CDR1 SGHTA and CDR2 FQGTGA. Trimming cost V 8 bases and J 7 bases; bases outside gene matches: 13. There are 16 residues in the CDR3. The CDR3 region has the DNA TGTGCCAGCTCGGGGCCGGGGACAGGGGAGTTCGGGGAGCTGTTTTTT. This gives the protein CASSGPGTGEFGELFF. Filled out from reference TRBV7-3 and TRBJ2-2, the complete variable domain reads GAGVSQTPSNKVTEKGKYVELRCDPISGHTALYWYRQSLGQGPEFLIYFQGTGAADDSGLPNDRFFAVRPEGSVSTLKIQRTERGDSAVYLCASSGPGTGEFGELFFGEGSRLTVL.

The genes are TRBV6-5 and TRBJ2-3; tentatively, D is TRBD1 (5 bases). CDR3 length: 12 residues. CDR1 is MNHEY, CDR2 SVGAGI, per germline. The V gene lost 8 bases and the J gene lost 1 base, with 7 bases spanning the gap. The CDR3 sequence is CASQQGTDTQYF. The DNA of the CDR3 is TGTGCCAGCCAACAGGGCACAGATACGCAGTATTTT.

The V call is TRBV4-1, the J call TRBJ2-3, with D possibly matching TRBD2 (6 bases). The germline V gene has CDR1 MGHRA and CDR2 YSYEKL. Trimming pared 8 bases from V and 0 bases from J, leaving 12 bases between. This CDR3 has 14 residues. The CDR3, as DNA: TGCGCCAGCGCCGCGGGGACTAGCACAGATACGCAGTATTTT. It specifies CASAAGTSTDTQYF.

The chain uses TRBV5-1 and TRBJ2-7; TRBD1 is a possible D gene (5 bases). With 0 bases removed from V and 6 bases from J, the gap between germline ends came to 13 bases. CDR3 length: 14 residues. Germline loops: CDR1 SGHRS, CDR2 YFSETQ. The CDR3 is CASSLEVTGSEQYF. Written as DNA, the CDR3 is TGCGCCAGCAGCTTGGAGGTAACAGGCAGCGAGCAGTACTTC. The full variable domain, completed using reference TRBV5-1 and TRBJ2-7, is KAGVTQTPRYLIKTRGQQVTLSCSPISGHRSVSWYQQTPGQGLQFLFEYFSETQRNKGNFPGRFSGRQFSNSRSEMNVSTLELGDSALYLCASSLEVTGSEQYFGPGTRLTVT.